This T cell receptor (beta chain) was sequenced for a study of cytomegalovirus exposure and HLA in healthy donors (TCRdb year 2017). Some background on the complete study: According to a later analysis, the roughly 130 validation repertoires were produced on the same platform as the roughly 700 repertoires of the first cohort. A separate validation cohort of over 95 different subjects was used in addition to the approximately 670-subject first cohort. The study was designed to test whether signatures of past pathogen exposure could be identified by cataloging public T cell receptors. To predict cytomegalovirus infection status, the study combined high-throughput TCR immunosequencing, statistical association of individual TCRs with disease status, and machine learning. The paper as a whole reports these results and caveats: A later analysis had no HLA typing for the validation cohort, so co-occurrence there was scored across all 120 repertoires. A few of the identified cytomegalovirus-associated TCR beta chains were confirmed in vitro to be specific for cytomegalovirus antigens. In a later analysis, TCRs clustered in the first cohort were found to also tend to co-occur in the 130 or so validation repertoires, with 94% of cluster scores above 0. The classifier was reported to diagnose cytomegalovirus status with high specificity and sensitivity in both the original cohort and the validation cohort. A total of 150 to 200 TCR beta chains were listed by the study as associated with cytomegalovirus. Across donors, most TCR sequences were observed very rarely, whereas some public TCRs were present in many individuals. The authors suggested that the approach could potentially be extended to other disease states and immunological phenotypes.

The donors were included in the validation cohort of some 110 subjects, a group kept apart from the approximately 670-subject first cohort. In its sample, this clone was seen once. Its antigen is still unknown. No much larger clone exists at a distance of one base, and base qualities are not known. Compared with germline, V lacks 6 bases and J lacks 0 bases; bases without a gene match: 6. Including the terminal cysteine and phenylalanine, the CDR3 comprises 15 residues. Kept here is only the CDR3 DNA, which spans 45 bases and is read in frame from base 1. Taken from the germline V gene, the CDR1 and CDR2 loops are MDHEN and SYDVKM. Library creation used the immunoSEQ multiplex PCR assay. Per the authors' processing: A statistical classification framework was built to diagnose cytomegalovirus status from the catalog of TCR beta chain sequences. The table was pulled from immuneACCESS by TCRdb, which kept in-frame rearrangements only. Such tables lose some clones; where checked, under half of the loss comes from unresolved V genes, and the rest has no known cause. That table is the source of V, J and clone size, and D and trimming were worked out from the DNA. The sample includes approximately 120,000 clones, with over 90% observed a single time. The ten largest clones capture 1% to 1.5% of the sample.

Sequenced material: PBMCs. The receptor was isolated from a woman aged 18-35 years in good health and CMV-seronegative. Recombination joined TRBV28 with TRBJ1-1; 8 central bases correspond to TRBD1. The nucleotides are TGTGCCAGCAGACTTCAGGACAGGGTGAACACTGAAGCTTTCTTT. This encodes CASRLQDRVNTEAFF. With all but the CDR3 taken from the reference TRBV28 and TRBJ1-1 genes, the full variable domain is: DVKVTQSSRYLVKRTGEKVFLECVQDMDHENMFWYRQDPGLGLRLIYFSYDVKMKEKGDIPEGYSVSREKKERFSLILESASTNQTSMYLCASRLQDRVNTEAFFGQGTRLTVV.